These T cell receptor beta chains were read from a single sample in a study of beta chain features in type 1 diabetes. This table comes from immunoSEQ multiplex PCR, and its TCRdb copy is limited to in-frame clones, with some not included. The sample has about 350,000 clones; about 19% are singletons. Sequenced sample: naive CD4+ T cells from blood. Receptor source: a woman aged 18-29 years in good health. Both conserved end residues are part of each CDR3. The D gene is left open where the match is weak. Size is omitted from some rows. Given values are once, few, many or a class for expanded clones.

CDR3nt	CDR3aa	j_gene	d_gene	v_gene	abundance
TGCAGCGTCCAGGGTCCTGTGGGCACTGAAGCTTTCTTT	CSVQGPVGTEAFF	TRBJ1-1	-	TRBV29-1	few
TGTGCCAGCATTCTGGACAGGGCAAACTACAATGAGCAGTTCTTC	CASILDRANYNEQFF	TRBJ2-1	TRBD1	TRBV2	few
TGTGCCAGCAGCTTTGGTAGCGGGGGGGCCGAGGAGACCCAGTACTTC	CASSFGSGGAEETQYF	TRBJ2-5	TRBD2	TRBV7-2	few
TGTGCCAGCAGTGGGAATCTAGCGGGAGCCTACGAGCAGTACTTC	CASSGNLAGAYEQYF	TRBJ2-7	TRBD2	TRBV6-1	-
TGCGCCAGCAGCTTGGGACAGGGAAGTCTTGATGGCTACACCTTC	CASSLGQGSLDGYTF	TRBJ1-2	TRBD1	TRBV5-1	once
TGTGCCAGCAGCCCCGGGACAGCCTATGGCTACACCTTC	CASSPGTAYGYTF	TRBJ1-2	TRBD1	TRBV7-2	-
TGCGCCAGCAGCTTGACTTGGCGGGGGGCCTACAATGAGCAGTTCTTC	CASSLTWRGAYNEQFF	TRBJ2-1	TRBD2	TRBV5-1	-
TGTGCCAGCAGACTTGAAACAGGGGAAAATTCACCCCTCCACTTT	CASRLETGENSPLHF	TRBJ1-6	TRBD1	TRBV5-6	few
TGTGCCAGCAGAACTACTGACAGGGGACCCAAAAACATTCAGTACTTC	CASRTTDRGPKNIQYF	TRBJ2-4	TRBD1	TRBV28	-
TGTGCCAGAAATAACAGGGAAGGGGCCGGGGAGCTGTTTTTT	CARNNREGAGELFF	TRBJ2-2	-	TRBV2	few